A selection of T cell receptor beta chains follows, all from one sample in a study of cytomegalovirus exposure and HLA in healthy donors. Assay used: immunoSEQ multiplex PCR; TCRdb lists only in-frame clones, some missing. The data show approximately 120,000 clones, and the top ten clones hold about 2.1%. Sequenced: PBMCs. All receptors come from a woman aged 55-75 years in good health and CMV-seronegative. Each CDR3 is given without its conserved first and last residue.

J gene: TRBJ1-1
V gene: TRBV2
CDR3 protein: ASSDLRPGGQAF

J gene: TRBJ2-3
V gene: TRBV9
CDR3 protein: ASSLPEGTQY

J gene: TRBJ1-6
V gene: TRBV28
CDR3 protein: ASSGQGNSPLH

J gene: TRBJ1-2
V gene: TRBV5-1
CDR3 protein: ASRLRQVERCVGYT

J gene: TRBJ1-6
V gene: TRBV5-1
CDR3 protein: ASSYSGQGVPPYNSPLH

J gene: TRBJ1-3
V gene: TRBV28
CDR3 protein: ASLTRGSGNTIY

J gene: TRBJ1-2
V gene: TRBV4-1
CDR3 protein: ASSSTGGYGYT

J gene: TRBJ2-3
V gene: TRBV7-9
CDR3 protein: ASSLPTDTQY

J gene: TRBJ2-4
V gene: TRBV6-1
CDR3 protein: AIADEAKNIQY

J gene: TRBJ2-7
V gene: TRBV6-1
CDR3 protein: ASTTRQGGREQY

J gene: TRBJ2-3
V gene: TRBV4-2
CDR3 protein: ASSSGTGNPTDTQY

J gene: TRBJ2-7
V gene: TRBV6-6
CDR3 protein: ASSRGHPYEQY

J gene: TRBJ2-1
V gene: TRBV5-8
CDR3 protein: ASSTGTSASYNEQF

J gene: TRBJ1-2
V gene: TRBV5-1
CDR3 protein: ASSLTILSSYT

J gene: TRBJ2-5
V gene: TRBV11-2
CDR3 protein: ASSLLRGGQETQY

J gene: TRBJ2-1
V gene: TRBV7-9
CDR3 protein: ASSLNQGNEQF

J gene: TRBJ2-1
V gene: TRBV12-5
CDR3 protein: ASGLGSSGRNEQF

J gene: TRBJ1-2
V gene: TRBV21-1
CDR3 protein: ASSKGEGGREFGYT

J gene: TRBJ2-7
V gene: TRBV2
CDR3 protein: ASSLGGEGYEQY